A selection of T cell receptor beta chains follows, all from one sample in a study of T-cell reconstitution after alpha-beta-depleted transplantation in children. MiXCR, run by TCRdb on the PCR reads, gives a single entry per CDR3 protein. The profile shows 190,000 or so distinct CDR3 sequences, roughly 6.8% of them singletons. The source material was PBMCs from the stem cell graft donor, sampled from the stem cell graft. The receptor set was obtained from a human donor who donated a stem cell graft to a child with Wiskott-Aldrich syndrome. CDR3s include the opening cysteine and the closing phenylalanine or tryptophan. D genes are given only for firm matches. Rows give clone size only sometimes, using once, few, many, or a class for an expanded clone.

d_gene	abundance	v_gene	j_gene	len	CDR3nt	CDR3aa
TRBD1	many	TRBV5-1	TRBJ1-2	16	TGCGCCAGCAGCAGGGGACAGGGGGATTTAAACTATGGCTACACCTTC	CASSRGQGDLNYGYTF
TRBD2	many	TRBV12-3/TRBV12-4	TRBJ2-1	15	TGTGCCAGCAGTTTAAGCCTAGCGGGAGACAATGAGCAGTTCTTC	CASSLSLAGDNEQFF
TRBD1	.	TRBV6-5	TRBJ1-1	11	TGTGCCAGTTCCAGGGGGCCTAAAGCTTTCTTT	CASSRGPKAFF
TRBD2	few	TRBV12-3/TRBV12-4	TRBJ2-1	17	TGTGCCAGCAGTCCTAGAGGACTAGCGGGGGCCTACAATGAGCAGTTCTTC	CASSPRGLAGAYNEQFF
.	many	TRBV7-2	TRBJ1-2	14	TGTGCCAGCAGCCCCGGACAGTCTGTCGATGGCTACACCTTC	CASSPGQSVDGYTF
.	many	TRBV24-1	TRBJ2-1	15	TGTGCCACCAGTGGAGATGAGAGCTCCTACAATGAGCAGTTCTTC	CATSGDESSYNEQFF
.	many	TRBV27	TRBJ1-6	13	TGTGCCAGCAGTTTAGAAGTACGGTCACCCCTCCACTTT	CASSLEVRSPLHF
TRBD1	many	TRBV20-1	TRBJ2-1	14	TGCAGTGCGCGGACAGGGAAAGTTTACAATGAGCAGTTCTTC	CSARTGKVYNEQFF
.	many	TRBV12-3/TRBV12-4	TRBJ2-1	15	TGTGCCAGCAGTTTCGGTTCTCTGGGGGGTAATGAGCAGTTCTTC	CASSFGSLGGNEQFF
TRBD1	many	TRBV29-1	TRBJ2-3	17	TGCAGCGTTGAACCCCGCCTAAGGGGGCCCAGCACAGATACGCAGTATTTT	CSVEPRLRGPSTDTQYF
.	few	TRBV30	TRBJ1-1	16	TGTGCCTGGAGTTGGCAACCAGCGGGGGGGAACACTGAAGCTTTCTTT	CAWSWQPAGGNTEAFF
TRBD2	many	TRBV5-8	TRBJ2-3	16	TGTGCCAGCAGCTCCTTTCCTAGCGGCCTAGAAGGTACGCAGTATTTT	CASSSFPSGLEGTQYF
.	many	TRBV25-1	TRBJ1-2	11	TGTGCCAGCAGTGGTACCTGGGGCTACACCTTC	CASSGTWGYTF
.	few	TRBV6-1	TRBJ2-3	15	TGTGCCAGCAGCGGGCTGTCCTTCGGGACAGATACGCAGTATTTT	CASSGLSFGTDTQYF
TRBD1	.	TRBV3-1	TRBJ2-2	18	TGTGCCAGCAGCGAACTCCACCCAGGGGGAGCGAACACCGGGGAGCTGTTTTTT	CASSELHPGGANTGELFF